Below, 14 T cell receptor beta chains from the same sample are listed, as sequenced in a study of T cell responses to AZD1222 COVID-19 vaccine (dated by TCRdb to about 2021). According to the study, the label for this sample's time point signals: about 28 days (+/-7) after the second vaccine dose. Preparation of the library involved the immunoSEQ multiplex PCR assay. As stored in TCRdb, this immuneACCESS dataset retains in-frame rearrangements with V and J assigned. A fraction of the clones does not appear; measured against another copy, unresolved V genes explain less than half of the discrepancy, and the remainder lacks a known reason. Here the sample has 150,000 to 250,000 clones; roughly 92% occur a single time. The ten largest clones add up to under 4% of the sample. The sequenced sample was peripheral blood, obtained 28 days after the second AZD1222 dose. The receptors were gathered from an adult who received the AZD1222 COVID-19 vaccine.

Written as DNA, the CDR3 is TGTGCCAGCAGCCAAGGAGCGGGAGGGACACTTTTCTACGAGCAGTACTTC. Translation gives CASSQGAGGTLFYEQYF. The chain is built from TRBV3-1 (or the pseudogene TRBV3-2) and TRBJ2-7; 10 bases align to TRBD2. The germline CDR1 and CDR2 sequences are LGHDT and YNNKEL (reference sequence). CDR3 length: 17 amino acids. Trimming took 1 base from V and 3 from J; bases not matched to a gene: 9.

The chain links TRBV24-1 to TRBJ1-5; D unresolved. There are 12 residues in the CDR3. The V gene's germline CDR1 is KGHDR and CDR2 SFDVKD. The V and J ends lost 3 bases and 10 bases respectively, with 9 bases between them. In nucleotides, the CDR3 is TGTGCCACCAGTGATACAGACACTCCCCAGCATTTT. Translation: CATSDTDTPQHF.

The chain employs TRBV28 and TRBJ1-1, with D possibly being TRBD1 (5 bases). The germline V gene has CDR1 MDHEN and CDR2 SYDVKM. The CDR3 is 16 amino acids. Trimming took off 6 bases at V and 6 bases at J, with 23 bases between the two ends. The CDR3 spells CASSPGNTARGAEAFF. For the CDR3, the DNA is TGTGCCAGCAGCCCCGGGAACACGGCGCGGGGGGCTGAAGCTTTCTTT.

This chain joins TRBV14 and TRBJ1-2, with 7 bases that match TRBD1. This CDR3 spans 15 amino acids. Germline loops: CDR1 SGHDN, CDR2 FVKESK. The V and J ends lost 0 bases and 5 bases, in that order; junction bases with no gene match: 6. The CDR3 nucleotides are TGTGCCAGCAGCCAAGAAGCAGGGGGTTTATATGGCTACACCTTC. Its translation is CASSQEAGGLYGYTF.

This clone appeared once. V and J are TRBV3-1 (or the pseudogene TRBV3-2) and TRBJ2-5; 11 nucleotides line up with TRBD2. Germline values: CDR1 LGHDT, CDR2 YNNKEL (reference sequence). The CDR3 totals 21 residues. V shed 0 bases and J 4 bases; nucleotides not matched to a gene: 19. In DNA form, the CDR3 reads TGTGCCAGCAGCCAAGATCCCTGGGGACAGGGTGGCCTAGCGGGAGGAGAGACCCAGTACTTC. It is translated as CASSQDPWGQGGLAGGETQYF.

There are a few counts of this clone. The genes are TRBV19 and TRBJ1-2, with 7 bases fitting TRBD1. The junction had 20 bases not matched to a gene; V was cut back by 5 bases and J by 2 bases. The CDR3 loop spans 19 amino acids. Germline CDR1 and CDR2: LNHDA and SQIVND (reference sequence). CDR3 in amino acids: CASSPTAGTATGTNYGYTF. The CDR3 bases are TGTGCCAGTAGTCCGACCGCCGGGACAGCCACCGGAACAAACTATGGCTACACCTTC.

This clone occurred once. V usage is TRBV2 and J usage is TRBJ2-1, with D uncertain. The germline CDR1 and CDR2 sequences are SNHLY and FYNNEI. Trimming cost V 2 bases and J 6 bases, with 11 bases left between them. The length of the CDR3 is 14 residues. In DNA, the CDR3 is TGTGCCAGCAGTGAATTAGTAGGTCCCAATGAGCAGTTCTTC. Translated: CASSELVGPNEQFF.

The V gene is TRBV11-3, the J gene TRBJ2-7, with a possible D match to TRBD2 (5 bases). Trimming stripped 4 bases from V and 5 bases from J, with 15 bases between. This CDR3 has 14 amino acids. Germline V gene lookup returns CDR1 SGHNT and CDR2 YENEEA. The CDR3 bases are TGTGCCAGCAGCTCAACTAGTAATCCCCACGAGCAGTACTTC. Translated, it gives CASSSTSNPHEQYF.

V usage is TRBV19 and J usage is TRBJ1-2; D gene unclear. V lost 2 bases to trimming and J lost 6 bases, with 10 bases between them. CDR1 and CDR2 from the germline V gene are LNHDA and SQIVND (reference sequence). The CDR3 is 13 residues long. The CDR3 bases are TGTGCCAGTAGTATATCCCAGGTGCATGGCTACACCTTC. Its translation: CASSISQVHGYTF. The full variable domain, rest sourced from reference TRBV19 and TRBJ1-2, is DGGITQSPKYLFRKEGQNVTLSCEQNLNHDAMYWYRQDPGQGLRLIYYSQIVNDFQKGDIAEGYSVSREKKESFPLTVTSAQKNPTAFYLCASSISQVHGYTFGSGTRLTVV.

The genes are TRBV11-1 and TRBJ2-3; D is possibly TRBD1 (5 bases). Trimming stripped 1 base from V and 3 bases from J, with 14 bases between. Germline V gene sequence: CDR1 SGHAT, CDR2 FQDESV (reference sequence). The CDR3 has 16 amino acids. CDR3 in amino acids: CASSLVSGIATDTQYF. The CDR3 DNA reads as TGTGCCAGCAGCTTAGTCTCAGGGATTGCGACAGATACGCAGTATTTT.

This clone showed up just once. The CDR3 loop reads CATSDPGQGWTGELFF. In nucleotides, the CDR3 is TGTGCCACCAGTGACCCCGGACAGGGTTGGACCGGGGAGCTGTTTTTT. This chain links TRBV24-1 with TRBJ2-2, with TRBD1 identical over 8 bases. The CDR3 loop spans 16 amino acids. Germline loops: CDR1 KGHDR, CDR2 SFDVKD. V shed 4 bases and J 5 bases; nucleotides not matched to a gene: 8.

V and J are TRBV3-1 (or the pseudogene TRBV3-2) and TRBJ1-2; D may be TRBD1 (5 bases). Trimming removed 1 base from V and 4 bases from J, with 16 bases in between. The CDR3 has 16 residues. The V gene's germline CDR1 is LGHDT and CDR2 YNNKEL (reference sequence). CDR3: CASSQVGERGTYGYTF. The DNA of the CDR3 is TGTGCCAGCAGCCAAGTCGGAGAACGAGGGACCTATGGCTACACCTTC.

This chain links TRBV15 with TRBJ2-4; 7 nucleotides align to TRBD1. This CDR3 region has 14 residues. Germline V gene lookup returns CDR1 LNHNV and CDR2 YYDKDF (reference sequence). With 0 bases clipped from V and 6 bases from J, the junction kept 2 bases outside the gene matches. In DNA, the CDR3 is TGTGCCACCAGCAGAGATCGACAGGGAAACATTCAGTACTTC. Translation gives CATSRDRQGNIQYF.

The chain couples TRBV6-1 to TRBJ2-4; 10 positions match TRBD2. Trimming cost V 3 bases and J 2 bases; bases outside gene matches: 4. The CDR3 runs 16 residues. Germline CDR1 is MNHNS and CDR2 is SASEGT. DNA of the CDR3: TGTGCCAGCAGTGAGGGGACTAGCGATCCCAAAAACATTCAGTACTTC. Its translation is CASSEGTSDPKNIQYF.